The rows below give T cell receptor beta chains drawn from one sample of a study of OX40 agonist ivuxolimab in advanced cancers. Profiling relied on immunoSEQ multiplex PCR, and the TCRdb table lists in-frame clones only, not all of them. The sample shows about 31,000 clones, more than 70% of them seen only once. Sample: CD4+ or CD8+ T cells sorted from blood, taken in a trial of the OX40 agonist ivuxolimab. These receptors all stem from an adult with an advanced solid tumor such as melanoma, head and neck, liver or kidney cancer. CDR3s include the opening cysteine and the closing phenylalanine or tryptophan. Each record gives: V gene, D gene, clone size, J gene, CDR3 protein, CDR3 DNA. D genes are given only for firm matches. Expanded clones are given a class, and other clones once, few, many or no size at all.

v_call: TRBV5-1
d_call: -
clone_size: -
j_call: TRBJ1-5
cdr3_aa: CASSFAGGNQPQHF
cdr3_nt: TGCGCCAGCAGCTTTGCGGGGGGCAATCAGCCCCAGCATTTT

v_call: TRBV28
d_call: -
clone_size: -
j_call: TRBJ1-1
cdr3_aa: CASSLPGQNTEAFF
cdr3_nt: TGTGCCAGCAGTTTACCCGGACAGAACACTGAAGCTTTCTTT

v_call: TRBV5-6
d_call: -
clone_size: -
j_call: TRBJ2-7
cdr3_aa: CASSSGTVRYEQYF
cdr3_nt: TGTGCCAGCAGCTCTGGGACGGTTAGATACGAGCAGTACTTC

v_call: TRBV19
d_call: -
clone_size: -
j_call: TRBJ1-2
cdr3_aa: CASSPRTVPSGYTF
cdr3_nt: TGTGCCAGTAGCCCACGGACTGTCCCATCTGGCTACACCTTC

v_call: TRBV18
d_call: -
clone_size: -
j_call: TRBJ2-7
cdr3_aa: CASSPLAWESGQYF
cdr3_nt: TGTGCCAGCTCACCCCTGGCTTGGGAGTCGGGGCAGTACTTC

v_call: TRBV5-1
d_call: TRBD1
clone_size: -
j_call: TRBJ1-1
cdr3_aa: CATRQGAENTEAFF
cdr3_nt: TGCGCCACCAGACAGGGGGCGGAGAACACTGAAGCTTTCTTT

v_call: TRBV19
d_call: TRBD1
clone_size: -
j_call: TRBJ1-1
cdr3_aa: CASSLDRGNTEAFF
cdr3_nt: TGTGCCAGTAGTCTGGACAGGGGAAACACTGAAGCTTTCTTT

v_call: TRBV7-2
d_call: -
clone_size: -
j_call: TRBJ2-7
cdr3_aa: CASSLAGPYEQYF
cdr3_nt: TGTGCCAGCAGCTTAGCGGGACCCTACGAGCAGTACTTC

v_call: TRBV7-9
d_call: TRBD2
clone_size: -
j_call: TRBJ2-5
cdr3_aa: CASSLRTSGRALRETQYF
cdr3_nt: TGTGCCAGCAGCTTACGGACTAGCGGGAGGGCCTTGAGGGAGACCCAGTACTTC

v_call: TRBV2
d_call: TRBD2
clone_size: few
j_call: TRBJ2-7
cdr3_aa: CASSLGLADSYEQYF
cdr3_nt: TGTGCCAGCAGTCTCGGACTAGCGGACTCCTACGAGCAGTACTTC

v_call: TRBV15
d_call: -
clone_size: -
j_call: TRBJ2-7
cdr3_aa: CATSRGGRYEQYF
cdr3_nt: TGTGCCACCAGCAGAGGTGGAAGGTACGAGCAGTACTTC

v_call: TRBV6-5
d_call: TRBD2
clone_size: -
j_call: TRBJ2-3
cdr3_aa: CASSLGLAGDTQYF
cdr3_nt: TGTGCCAGCAGTTTAGGGCTAGCGGGAGATACGCAGTATTTT

v_call: TRBV10-2
d_call: TRBD2
clone_size: -
j_call: TRBJ2-3
cdr3_aa: CASRRGGADTQYF
cdr3_nt: TGCGCCAGCAGGCGGGGGGGGGCAGATACGCAGTATTTT

v_call: TRBV6-5
d_call: TRBD2
clone_size: -
j_call: TRBJ2-5
cdr3_aa: CASSYLTSGKETQYF
cdr3_nt: TGTGCCAGCAGTTACCTGACTAGCGGGAAAGAGACCCAGTACTTC

v_call: TRBV10-3
d_call: -
clone_size: -
j_call: TRBJ1-1
cdr3_aa: CATLTGFEAFF
cdr3_nt: TGTGCCACCTTAACAGGTTTTGAAGCTTTCTTT

v_call: TRBV10-3
d_call: TRBD1
clone_size: -
j_call: TRBJ1-2
cdr3_aa: CAIRTPGTGGGYTF
cdr3_nt: TGTGCCATCAGAACCCCCGGGACAGGGGGTGGCTACACCTTC